What follows are 22 T cell receptor beta chains derived from one specimen sequenced in a study of radiotherapy plus CTLA-4 blockade in lung cancer. Generated by immunoSEQ multiplex PCR, the TCRdb table keeps only in-frame clones and is missing some. The table records approximately 38,000 clones, 65% to 90% of them present only once. Sequencing used peripheral blood, obtained from a patient treated with radiotherapy plus ipilimumab. These receptors were taken from a human donor with non-small cell lung cancer whose response to radiotherapy plus ipilimumab could not be evaluated.

The chain combines TRBV11-3 with TRBJ2-7; D unclear. The germline CDR1 and CDR2 sequences are SGHNT and YENEEA. The V and J ends lost 2 bases and 3 bases respectively, with 8 bases between them. The CDR3 covers 13 residues. The DNA of the CDR3 is TGTGCCAGCAGCTTAACAGCTTACTACGAGCAGTACTTC. Residues: CASSLTAYYEQYF.

This clone was counted only a few times. The CDR3 sequence is CASSDSGGSDTQYF. The CDR3 DNA reads as TGTGCCAGCAGCGACAGTGGCGGCTCAGATACGCAGTATTTT. J is TRBJ2-3 and V is TRBV6-1; a weak D match, TRBD1 (5 bases). Germline V lookup: CDR1 MNHNS, CDR2 SASEGT. The V end lost 6 bases, the J end lost 4 bases, and 14 bases lay between the germline ends. The CDR3 spans 14 residues.

The chain recombines TRBV11-3 with TRBJ1-3; TRBD1 matches at 9 bases. Trimming at V came to 5 bases and at J to 2 bases, leaving 7 bases not matched to a gene. The CDR3 has 16 residues. In germline, CDR1 is SGHNT, CDR2 YENEEA. CDR3 protein: CASSAPGQGTGNTIYF. The CDR3 region has the DNA TGTGCCAGCAGCGCACCGGGACAGGGAACTGGAAACACCATATATTTT.

The rearrangement uses TRBV18 and TRBJ2-4; TRBD1 matches 7 bases. The CDR3 runs 12 residues. In germline, CDR1 is KGHSH, CDR2 LQKENI. J was trimmed by 7 bases and V by 5 bases; bases with no gene match: 2. CDR3 in DNA: TGTGCCAGCTCAGAGGACAGGAACATTCAGTACTTC. This gives the protein CASSEDRNIQYF.

This clone turned up a few times. The rearrangement uses TRBV5-1 and TRBJ2-2, with 9 bases fitting TRBD2. This CDR3 has 15 residues. CDR1 and CDR2 from the germline V gene are SGHRS and YFSETQ. The V gene end was trimmed by 5 bases and the J gene end by 6 bases; junction bases not matched to a gene: 8. The DNA for the CDR3 is TGCGCCAGCAGGATGACTAGCGGCAACGCCGGGGAGCTGTTTTTT. It translates to CASRMTSGNAGELFF.

The gene calls are TRBV6-4 and TRBJ2-1; possibly TRBD2 for D (6 bases). Deletions cut 9 bases from V and 4 bases from J, with 19 bases between. Per the germline V gene, CDR1 is MRHNA and CDR2 is SNTAGT. CDR3 size: 15 residues. The CDR3 protein is CASTPVAGSYNEQFF. The CDR3 DNA reads as TGTGCCAGTACCCCAGTGGCGGGATCATACAATGAGCAGTTCTTC.

The chain is built from TRBV11-2 and TRBJ2-4, with D maybe TRBD1 (6 bases). V gave up 5 bases and J gave up 7 bases, with 18 bases separating them. Germline values: CDR1 SGHAT, CDR2 FQNNGV. CDR3 size: 15 residues. In nucleotides, the CDR3 is TGTGCCAGCAGCCCAGAAGGACAGCCCCCCAACATTCAGTACTTC. Its translation: CASSPEGQPPNIQYF.

The V and J genes are TRBV11-2 and TRBJ2-2, with D possibly TRBD1 on 6 matching bases. Germline-derived CDR1 and CDR2 are SGHAT and FQNNGV. This CDR3 is built from 15 residues. V was trimmed by 0 bases and J by 8 bases, leaving 13 bases between them. CDR3 coding DNA: TGTGCCAGCAGCTTAGATCGGTTACAGGGAGGGGAGCTGTTTTTT. It translates to CASSLDRLQGGELFF.

The chain is built from TRBV12-1 and TRBJ1-4. TRBV12-1 is a pseudogene segment. This CDR3 is built from 15 residues. The CDR3 protein is CASSPWEASNEKLFF. The CDR3 nucleotides read TGTGCCAGCAGCCCTTGGGAGGCGAGTAATGAAAAACTGTTTTTT.

This clone was seen a handful of times. The rearrangement joins TRBV15 to TRBJ2-7, with 10 bases matching TRBD2. The CDR3 is made up of 16 amino acids. The germline V gene encodes CDR1 LNHNV and CDR2 YYDKDF (reference sequence). The V segment lost 3 bases and the J segment 3 bases; nucleotides outside the gene matches: 8. The CDR3 reads CATSRDSSGSRYEQYF. DNA of the CDR3: TGTGCCACCAGCAGGGATTCTAGCGGGAGTCGCTACGAGCAGTACTTC.

The chain has TRBV19 and TRBJ2-7, with TRBD1 as a possible D gene (6 bases). Germline V gene sequence: CDR1 LNHDA, CDR2 SQIVND (reference sequence). The V end lost 7 bases, the J end lost 3 bases, and 31 bases lay between the germline ends. This CDR3 has 19 amino acids. The CDR3 coding sequence is TGTGCCAGTATCGATTGCTTTAAGCCTCGGACAGCGTTTGACTACGAGCAGTACTTC. This codes for CASIDCFKPRTAFDYEQYF.

This clone occurred a few times. The chain couples TRBV9 to TRBJ2-7, with a tentative D call TRBD2 (6 bases). In germline, CDR1 is SGDLS, CDR2 YYNGEE. The CDR3 runs 14 residues. Trimming left V 0 bases short and J 5 bases short, with 12 bases between. The CDR3: CASSVGGDMNEQYF. CDR3 nucleotides: TGTGCCAGCAGCGTAGGGGGGGATATGAACGAGCAGTACTTC. Using reference TRBV9 and TRBJ2-7 for the parts outside the CDR3, the full variable domain is DSGVTQTPKHLITATGQRVTLRCSPRSGDLSVYWYQQSLDQGLQFLIQYYNGEERAKGNILERFSAQQFPDLHSELNLSSLELGDSALYFCASSVGGDMNEQYFGPGTRLTVT.

This clone was detected only a few times. The chain couples TRBV19 to TRBJ1-2, with TRBD1 as a possible D gene (6 bases). Germline CDR1 and CDR2: LNHDA and SQIVND (reference sequence). V lost 7 bases and J 6 bases, leaving 15 bases between the germline ends. The CDR3 is 13 residues long. The DNA of the CDR3 is TGTGCCAGTAACAGGGAAAGGGGCCATGGCTACACCTTC. This gives the protein CASNRERGHGYTF.

This clone has a handful of counts. The gene calls are TRBV2 and TRBJ2-5; 11 nucleotides agree with TRBD1. The CDR3 runs 15 residues. V shed 6 bases, J shed 6 bases, and the junction held 9 bases outside the gene matches. From germline, CDR1 is SNHLY and CDR2 FYNNEI. The CDR3 loop reads CASRDGQGATKTQYF. The CDR3 DNA reads TGTGCCAGCAGGGACGGACAGGGGGCAACGAAGACCCAGTACTTC.

The DNA of the CDR3 is TGTGCCAGCAGCCACACCAGGGTCCTCTCTGGAAACACCATATATTTT. This translates into CASSHTRVLSGNTIYF. The chain joins TRBV7-9 to TRBJ1-3; D may be TRBD1 (5 bases). V dropped 5 bases and J dropped 0 bases, with 14 bases sitting between them. The CDR3 runs 16 residues. Per the germline V gene, CDR1 is SEHNR and CDR2 is FQNEAQ (reference sequence).

The rearrangement joins TRBV9 to TRBJ2-3, with TRBD2 matching 8 bases. V was clipped by 0 bases and J by 6 bases; unmatched bases: 6. Looked up from germline, CDR1 is SGDLS and CDR2 is YYNGEE. The CDR3 contains 15 residues. CDR3 residues: CASSVVDSGTDTQYF. For the CDR3, the DNA is TGTGCCAGCAGCGTAGTAGATAGCGGGACGGATACGCAGTATTTT.

Only one count was recorded for this clone. The chain recombines TRBV2 with TRBJ1-4; perhaps TRBD1 as D (6 bases). Trimming stripped 5 bases from V and 0 bases from J, with 7 bases between. The CDR3 loop spans 14 amino acids. From germline, CDR1 is SNHLY and CDR2 FYNNEI. DNA for the CDR3: TGTGCCAGCAGTCAGGGGTCAACTAATGAAAAACTGTTTTTT. This translates into CASSQGSTNEKLFF. Complete variable domain (other parts from reference TRBV2 and TRBJ1-4): EPEVTQTPSHQVTQMGQEVILRCVPISNHLYFYWYRQILGQKVEFLVSFYNNEISEKSEIFDDQFSVERPDGSNFTLKIRSTKLEDSAMYFCASSQGSTNEKLFFGSGTQLSVL.

This rearrangement joins TRBV5-1 to TRBJ2-7; D gene uncertain. Germline values: CDR1 SGHRS, CDR2 YFSETQ. The CDR3 has 13 residues. Trimming pared 0 bases from V and 4 bases from J, leaving 8 bases between. The CDR3 DNA sequence: TGCGCCAGCAGCTTGGACCTATGGTACGAGCAGTACTTC. It codes for CASSLDLWYEQYF. Variable domain in full (rest from reference TRBV5-1 and TRBJ2-7): KAGVTQTPRYLIKTRGQQVTLSCSPISGHRSVSWYQQTPGQGLQFLFEYFSETQRNKGNFPGRFSGRQFSNSRSEMNVSTLELGDSALYLCASSLDLWYEQYFGPGTRLTVT.

As regards this clone: A junction boundary mismatches the germline segment, possibly from a read error. The chain has TRBV11-2 and TRBJ2-7, with 7 bases aligning to TRBD1. The germline gives CDR1 SGHAT, CDR2 FQNNGV. The CDR3 sequence is 16 residues long. The CDR3 region is CASSFSSRGPFGEQCF. As DNA, the CDR3 is TGTGCCAGCAGCTTTAGTTCGAGGGGGCCCTTTGGCGAGCAGTGCTTC.

V and J are TRBV23-1 and TRBJ1-1, with D unresolved. TRBV23-1 counts as an open reading frame of uncertain function. The CDR3 spans 14 residues. V was pared by 3 bases and J by 4 bases, with 12 bases between. This CDR3 reads CASSHMRQITEAFF. Here the CDR3 DNA reads TGCGCCAGCAGTCATATGAGGCAGATCACTGAAGCTTTCTTT.

This sequence joins TRBV5-1 and TRBJ2-5; D possibly corresponds to TRBD2 (6 bases). Germline V gene sequence: CDR1 SGHRS, CDR2 YFSETQ. Trimming took 2 bases from V and 5 from J, leaving 16 bases between them. CDR3 size: 15 residues. The CDR3 DNA sequence: TGCGCCAGCAGCTTCGAAGGGAGGCCAGGGGAGACCCAGTACTTC. It encodes CASSFEGRPGETQYF.

This chain links TRBV7-8 with TRBJ2-1; D is ambiguous. The CDR3 runs to 12 residues. The V end lost 5 bases, the J end lost 8 bases, and 10 bases lay between the germline ends. The V gene's germline CDR1 is SGHVS and CDR2 FQNEAQ. The CDR3: CASSASNDEQFF. CDR3 nucleotides: TGTGCCAGCAGCGCCAGTAACGATGAGCAGTTCTTC.